This record covers a single T cell receptor beta chain. The source of the sample is a study of blood T cell repertoires in COVID-19. Study at large: T cells, B-cell-depleted T cells, or PBMCs supplied cDNA or gDNA.

Clones were read by immunoSEQ multiplex PCR, and TCRdb kept only the in-frame ones, dropping some. The table lists roughly 340,000 clones, about 90% of them singletons. The trim removed 4 bases at V and 6 bases at J, leaving 8 bases unmatched. Germline CDR1 GTSNPN, CDR2 SVGIG (reference sequence). The CDR3 is 14 residues long. The clonotype originates from a man aged 40-49 years in a cohort exposed to, infected with or recovered from COVID-19 (not recorded which). Input material: PBMCs or T cells enriched from blood (not recorded which). The rearrangement uses TRBV30 and TRBJ1-2; TRBD1 matches 10 bases. In DNA form, the CDR3 reads TGTGCCTGGACCCCCGGACAGGGGGAAAATGGCTACACCTTC. This codes for CAWTPGQGENGYTF.